This entry describes one TCR beta chain. Sequenced by immunoSEQ multiplex PCR; TCRdb stores in-frame clones only, minus some. This sample has roughly 6,500 clones; over 75% occur once, and the top ten carry under 2%. Time point meaning: pre-treatment baseline. Prior systemic cancer therapy, immunosuppressant use and other active malignancies excluded patients. The data stem from a study of blood T cell dynamics during melanoma immunotherapy. This CDR3 comprises 13 residues. The germline V gene has CDR1 MDHEN and CDR2 SYDVKM. V was clipped by 4 bases and J by 4 bases; unmatched bases: 1. V and J are TRBV28 and TRBJ1-2; TRBD1 aligns across 9 bases. The sample consisted of blood, taken from a patient treated with checkpoint blockade. This clonotype originated in a human donor with melanoma. CDR3 protein: CASSSTGGYGYTF. The CDR3 nucleotides are TGTGCCAGCAGTTCGACAGGGGGCTATGGCTACACCTTC.